This is a list of T cell receptor beta chains from one sample in a study of OX40 agonist ivuxolimab in advanced cancers. The table came from immunoSEQ multiplex PCR; TCRdb's copy has only in-frame clones and leaves some out. The sample yields under 45,000 clones, around four fifths seen once. Sequenced material: CD4+ or CD8+ T cells sorted from blood, taken in a trial of the OX40 agonist ivuxolimab. The receptor set was obtained from an adult with an advanced solid tumor such as melanoma, head and neck, liver or kidney cancer. Each CDR3 is given with its conserved first and last residue. The D gene is left open where the match is weak. Expanded clones are given a class, and other clones once, few, many or no size at all.

D gene,J gene,clone size,V gene,CDR3 protein,CDR3 DNA
TRBD1,TRBJ1-1,-,TRBV30,CAHRGTGWTTEAFF,TGTGCCCATAGGGGGACAGGGTGGACCACTGAAGCTTTCTTT
-,TRBJ2-7,-,TRBV2,CASTNRVSSYEQYF,TGTGCCAGCACCAACAGGGTAAGCTCCTACGAGCAGTACTTC
TRBD1,TRBJ1-2,once,TRBV7-2,CASSLGQGGGYTF,TGTGCCAGCAGCTTGGGACAGGGAGGTGGCTACACCTTC
-,TRBJ1-2,-,TRBV7-6,CASSPGQTYGYTF,TGTGCCAGCAGCCCAGGACAGACCTATGGCTACACCTTC
-,TRBJ1-2,-,TRBV5-5,CASSGPGRSNYGYTF,TGTGCCAGCAGCGGTCCGGGACGGAGTAACTATGGCTACACCTTC
-,TRBJ1-1,-,TRBV9,CASSPTTNTEAFF,TGTGCCAGCAGCCCGACTACGAACACTGAAGCTTTCTTT
TRBD2,TRBJ2-5,once,TRBV7-2,CASSLGTSGAETQYF,TGTGCCAGCAGCTTAGGGACTAGCGGTGCGGAGACCCAGTACTTC
TRBD1,TRBJ1-1,-,TRBV6-5,CASRGKGATTEAFF,TGTGCCAGCAGGGGGAAGGGGGCAACCACTGAAGCTTTCTTT
TRBD1,TRBJ2-5,-,TRBV19,CASSDRGREETQYF,TGTGCCAGTAGTGACAGGGGGCGTGAGGAGACCCAGTACTTC
TRBD1,TRBJ2-2,once,TRBV11-3,CASRGQGGTGELFF,TGTGCCAGCAGGGGACAGGGTGGAACCGGGGAGCTGTTTTTT
-,TRBJ2-6,-,TRBV13,CASSLSGANVLTF,TGTGCCAGCAGCTTAAGCGGGGCCAACGTCCTGACTTTC
-,TRBJ2-1,-,TRBV14,CASSQVNFYNEQFF,TGTGCCAGCAGCCAAGTTAACTTCTACAATGAGCAGTTCTTC
-,TRBJ1-3,few,TRBV30,CAWSPIGTIYF,TGTGCCTGGAGTCCCATAGGCACCATATATTTT
-,TRBJ2-3,-,TRBV29-1,CSVALGGPSQTSTDTQYF,TGCAGCGTTGCCCTGGGCGGGCCTAGCCAAACTAGCACAGATACGCAGTATTTT
-,TRBJ2-2,-,TRBV11-3,CASSLETRGELFF,TGTGCCAGCAGCTTAGAGACCCGCGGGGAGCTGTTTTTT
-,TRBJ1-1,-,TRBV6-5,CASSYSAGPNTEAFF,TGTGCCAGCAGTTACTCGGCAGGACCGAACACTGAAGCTTTCTTT
-,TRBJ2-3,-,TRBV10-3,CAISEGDTQYF,TGTGCCATCAGTGAAGGGGATACGCAGTATTTT
TRBD2,TRBJ2-1,-,TRBV4-2,CASSPTPTSGGQSEQFF,TGTGCCAGCAGCCCAACCCCGACTAGCGGGGGGCAGTCTGAGCAGTTCTTC
-,TRBJ2-5,-,TRBV7-7,CASSPLGERETQYF,TGTGCCAGCAGCCCGCTTGGGGAGCGAGAGACCCAGTACTTC
-,TRBJ2-7,-,TRBV11-3,CASSRTGPSEQYF,TGTGCCAGCAGCCGAACGGGGCCCTCCGAGCAGTACTTC
TRBD1,TRBJ2-3,-,TRBV5-1,CASRPGGGDTQYF,TGCGCCAGCAGACCAGGGGGCGGAGATACGCAGTATTTT
-,TRBJ2-5,-,TRBV7-2,CASSLGAPVGATQYF,TGTGCCAGCAGCTTAGGGGCTCCAGTTGGGGCGACCCAGTACTTC
-,TRBJ2-2,-,TRBV2,CASRATYTGELFF,TGTGCCAGCAGGGCGACTTACACCGGGGAGCTGTTTTTT
-,TRBJ2-2,once,TRBV5-6,CASSLFGRVRAGELFF,TGTGCCAGCAGCTTGTTTGGCAGGGTTCGCGCCGGGGAGCTGTTTTTT
-,TRBJ2-7,-,TRBV18,CASSPEYSDASYEQYF,TGTGCCAGCTCACCGGAATATTCAGACGCCTCCTACGAGCAGTACTTC
-,TRBJ2-1,-,TRBV5-1,CASSLVSSGGYNEQFF,TGCGCCAGCAGCTTGGTGTCGAGTGGGGGCTACAATGAGCAGTTCTTC
TRBD1,TRBJ1-2,-,TRBV27,CASSPGQGNGYTF,TGTGCCAGCAGTCCCGGACAGGGGAATGGCTACACCTTC
TRBD1,TRBJ1-2,few,TRBV5-1,CASSLSTGGAVGYTF,TGCGCCAGCAGCTTGTCGACAGGGGGCGCGGTAGGCTACACCTTC
-,TRBJ2-3,few,TRBV7-8,CASSLALAATHTDTQYF,TGTGCCAGCAGCTTAGCGTTGGCGGCGACTCACACAGATACGCAGTATTTT
-,TRBJ1-2,-,TRBV6-5,CASSYDDRGYGYTF,TGTGCCAGCAGTTACGATGACAGAGGGTATGGCTACACCTTC
TRBD2,TRBJ2-1,-,TRBV11-3,CASSLSLAGGREQFF,TGTGCCAGCAGCTTATCGCTAGCGGGAGGGCGGGAGCAGTTCTTC
-,TRBJ1-2,-,TRBV4-1,CASSQAGTSNYGYTF,TGCGCCAGCAGCCAAGCCGGGACGTCCAACTATGGCTACACCTTC
-,TRBJ2-7,-,TRBV6-6,CASSRDGDYEQYF,TGTGCCAGCAGCCGGGACGGAGACTACGAGCAGTACTTC
-,TRBJ1-5,-,TRBV15,CATSRTDSYQPQHF,TGTGCCACCAGCAGGACCGACAGCTATCAGCCCCAGCATTTT
-,TRBJ2-2,-,TRBV2,CASSVGGGGTGELFF,TGTGCCAGCAGTGTAGGGGGCGGGGGGACCGGGGAGCTGTTTTTT
-,TRBJ2-1,once,TRBV27,CASTRGVKLDEQFF,TGTGCCAGCACCAGGGGCGTTAAGTTAGATGAGCAGTTCTTC
TRBD1,TRBJ1-3,-,TRBV9,CASSVELDGTGAGNTIYF,TGTGCCAGCAGCGTAGAATTAGATGGGACAGGGGCTGGAAACACCATATATTTT
-,TRBJ1-1,-,TRBV5-4,CASSLDQGEAFF,TGTGCCAGCAGCTTGGATCAGGGTGAAGCTTTCTTT
TRBD1,TRBJ1-1,-,TRBV9,CASSGRGGGDTEAFF,TGTGCCAGCAGCGGGCGAGGGGGCGGTGACACTGAAGCTTTCTTT
-,TRBJ1-2,-,TRBV19,CASSRALTPYYGYTF,TGTGCCAGTAGTAGGGCTCTTACCCCCTATTATGGCTACACCTTC
TRBD2,TRBJ2-3,-,TRBV18,CASSPPVGGGTDTQYF,TGTGCCAGCTCACCACCGGTGGGAGGGGGCACAGATACGCAGTATTTT
TRBD2,TRBJ2-3,-,TRBV7-2,CASRRLAGYTDTQYF,TGTGCCAGCAGGCGACTAGCGGGCTACACAGATACGCAGTATTTT
-,TRBJ2-1,-,TRBV2,CASSEAGAAGYNEQFF,TGTGCCAGCAGTGAAGCGGGGGCAGCGGGCTACAATGAGCAGTTCTTC
-,TRBJ1-2,-,TRBV6-6,CASSYETESSYGYTF,TGTGCCAGCAGTTACGAGACCGAATCGAGCTATGGCTACACCTTC
-,TRBJ2-2,-,TRBV2,CASSEAPASNTGELFF,TGTGCCAGCAGTGAAGCGCCAGCGTCGAACACCGGGGAGCTGTTTTTT
TRBD2,TRBJ2-3,few,TRBV2,CASSAPAGVTDTQYF,TGTGCCAGCAGTGCCCCCGCGGGAGTCACAGATACGCAGTATTTT
TRBD2,TRBJ2-1,-,TRBV19,CASSVSSGGSYNEQFF,TGTGCCAGTAGTGTCTCTAGCGGGGGTTCTTACAATGAGCAGTTCTTC
TRBD2,TRBJ2-6,few,TRBV7-3,CASSAAGSGGANVLTF,TGTGCCAGCAGCGCAGCGGGGTCCGGTGGGGCCAACGTCCTGACTTTC